This note documents a single T cell receptor beta chain sequence. Its antigen remains unidentified. The data were taken from a study of cytomegalovirus exposure and HLA in healthy donors. Whole-study results and caveats: Three chains linked to CMV were shown in vitro to be specific for CMV antigens. When a later analysis compared HLA-associated TCR beta chains with equally common others, the HLA-associated chains turned out to be more clonally expanded and to have lower generation probabilities. Association of a missense DCLRE1C variant with TCR beta V- and J-gene trimming was reported in a later analysis. In an earlier analysis, about 87% or about 30%: the productive usage of most TCR beta V segments.

The PCR used 60 Vbeta and 13 Jbeta primers. Measured with immunoSEQ multiplex PCR; TCRdb has only the in-frame clones, and not every one. The sample contains about 86,000 clones, about three quarters of which appear only once. This CDR3 has 14 amino acids. V was shortened by 4 bases and J by 3 bases, with 13 bases between the two germline ends. Germline V gene lookup returns CDR1 SEHNR and CDR2 FQNEAQ (reference sequence). The sequenced sample was PBMCs. The clonotype was recovered from a man in his fifties or sixties in good health and CMV-seronegative. The chain employs TRBV7-9 and TRBJ2-7; TRBD2 might be the D (5 bases). The CDR3, as DNA: TGTGCCAGCAGCTCCCTCGGGGAAAGCTACGAGCAGTACTTC. This gives the protein CASSSLGESYEQYF.